This TCR beta chain stems from a study of cytomegalovirus exposure and HLA in healthy donors (dated by TCRdb to 2015 to 2018). About the full investigation: In an earlier analysis of some 550 of the donors, 250 to 350 Gb of sequence data and about 110 million unique TCR beta sequences from approximately 180 million T cells were reported. Roughly 300 gigabases of sequencing data and roughly 80 million unique TCR sequences made up an early release that covered under 750 HLA-typed donors. Among the roughly 390 genotyped donors, approximately 81% belonged to the genetic ancestry cluster associated with self-reported Caucasian donors. The study was designed to test whether signatures of past pathogen exposure could be identified by cataloging public T cell receptors. Using immunosequencing, the study profiled T cell repertoires from approximately 700 subjects and related those repertoires to cytomegalovirus serostatus. A separate validation cohort of some 130 different subjects was used in addition to the roughly 720-subject first cohort. To predict cytomegalovirus infection status, the study combined high-throughput TCR immunosequencing, statistical association of individual TCRs with disease status, and machine learning. A later analysis re-analyzed previously published TCR beta repertoires from roughly 630 donors and added high-resolution HLA genotyping to study TCR occurrence patterns. Rather than using new phenotypic data, the later analysis identified candidate immune exposures from TCR beta sequences and from how often those sequences occurred across donors. An earlier analysis of 587 of the donors used high-throughput TCR beta sequencing to judge whether each TCR beta V gene segment behaved as functional or pseudogenic. Donor age, sex, ethnicity and CMV serostatus were collected together with the repertoire data. In a later genetic analysis, genome-wide SNP genotypes for about 55% of the roughly 670 donors were used, and that subset was treated as a discovery cohort. All discovery cohort repertoires had been generated using a single sequencing platform. HLA typing included class I and class II loci at four-digit resolution. Typing coverage differed by locus: A, B, C, DRB1 and DQB1 were typed in roughly 629-630 donors, DQA1 in approximately 520, DPA1 in 606, and DPB1 in 400 to 480. Roughly 5 DR-DQ haplotypes were treated as single units for association and clustering because of strong linkage in the cohort. Among 300 to 500 genotyped donors of the cohort, an average of approximately 200,000 unique TCR beta nucleotide sequences was sequenced per donor, of which 15% to 20% were non-productive.

The cohort comprised several hundred healthy bone marrow donors. At the time of sampling, all cohort members were nominally healthy, though unrecorded immune exposures were likely present. The donor tested CMV seronegative, placing the donor among the 300 to 450 seronegative members of the cohort. Each donor provided a peripheral blood sample, and peripheral blood mononuclear cells were used for TCR beta sequencing. The Qiagen DNeasy Blood Extraction Kit was used to extract genomic DNA from the blood cell samples. Details on this clone: Its antigen specificity is not known. No qualities accompany the bases; no much larger clone lies one base away.

Library method: the immunoSEQ multiplex PCR assay. A mixture of 60 forward primers for TCR Vbeta segments and 13 reverse primers for TCR Jbeta segments was used in the multiplex PCR. The CDR3 region of rearranged TCR beta genes was amplified from genomic DNA by a multiplex PCR assay. On the Illumina HiSeq System, the amplified TCR beta libraries were sequenced as 87-base-pair reads. On the study's bioinformatics: A later analysis tallied tens of millions of unique TCR beta chains across the 650 to 750 repertoires, and approximately 9.9 million of those chains were shared by two or more donors. Raw reads were error-corrected and collapsed into unique sequences with a nearest-neighbor algorithm that merged closely related sequences to remove PCR and sequencing errors. CDR3 sequences were aligned to IMGT reference sequences to assign V, D and J gene segments. For a sequence to be retained, at least a six-nucleotide match to both a V gene segment and a J gene segment was required. Rearrangements were called productive when the CDR3 lacked stop codons and stayed in frame with V and J; all others were non-productive. CDR3 was defined according to IMGT convention as the region running from the second conserved V-encoded cysteine to the conserved J-encoded phenylalanine. The earlier analysis of around 640 of the donors excluded sequences that lacked an unambiguous match to a single V gene segment. In an earlier analysis of 587 of the donors, V segments were called functional above 56.7% productive rearrangements and were called segregating when the between-donor standard deviation exceeded 5%. To diagnose cytomegalovirus status from the catalog of TCR beta chain sequences, a statistical classification framework was built. In a later analysis, TCR nucleotide sequences were compared against IMGT/GENE-DB human TR gene sequences so that V and J genes could be assigned. In a later analysis, CDR3 sequences and most-parsimonious VDJ recombination scenarios were assigned using the TCRdist pipeline. In a later analysis, each TCR beta chain was defined by its CDR3 amino acid sequence together with its V-gene family, and reads lacking a unique V-gene family were excluded. To address suspected cross-contamination and a sequencing artifact, a later analysis removed a few hundred highly shared, low-generation-probability nucleotide sequences. A later analysis calculated a clonal expansion index for each public chain from normalized within-repertoire ranks of inferred template counts. Generation probabilities in a later analysis came from a VDJ recombination model fitted to out-of-frame rearrangements, and those results were checked against IGoR. In a later analysis, TCR-TCR, TCR-HLA and TCR-CMV co-occurrence was scored with hypergeometric tests, and a repertoire-size bias correction was applied to TCR pairs. To estimate false discovery rates, a later analysis permuted the HLA or CMV assignments 20 times. A later analysis grouped co-occurring TCRs with DBSCAN, adding TCRdist sequence similarity when clustering within HLA-allele-positive subsets. Co-occurrence clustering excluded repertoires with fewer than 30,000 or more than 120,000 public chains, plus five with anomalous nucleotide sharing. TCRdb took this table from immuneACCESS and kept in-frame rearrangements with V and J called. Such tables lack part of the clones; where checked against another copy, unresolved V genes explain under half of the gap, and the rest is unexplained. V and J calls and clone size follow that table, whereas D and trimming were derived from the DNA. The sample contains hundreds of thousands of clones, about four fifths of them found a single time. The top ten constitute 2.9% of the sample.

Overall study outcomes, separate from this receptor: Because counts were too low, about 18 rarely observed V segments, including chromosome 9 orphons, were left out of the earlier analysis of over 550 of the donors. In both the original and validation cohorts, the classifier was reported to diagnose cytomegalovirus status with high specificity and sensitivity. A further reported finding was that TCR beta sequences accurately predicted the HLA-A and HLA-B alleles for most subjects in the first cohort. In a later analysis, HLA-associated TCR beta chains were found to be more clonally expanded and to have lower generation probabilities than equally common non-associated chains. Most CMV-associated TCR beta chains appeared to be HLA-restricted in a later analysis, and the HLA associations seemed to be driven largely by CMV exposure. In a later analysis, the rate of TCR association differed among HLA loci, with DRB1 alleles having the most associated TCRs and HLA-C alleles having the fewest. Immune exposure information for the cohort was limited to CMV serostatus. A later analysis reported that several top co-occurrence clusters appeared linked to parvovirus B19, influenza, CMV and Epstein-Barr virus. A total of 150 to 200 TCR beta chains were listed by the study as associated with cytomegalovirus. Linkage disequilibrium might explain the correlated functional status among segregating V segments, but an unknown experimental factor could not be ruled out. Most TCR sequences were observed very rarely across donors, whereas some public TCRs were present in many individuals. In an earlier analysis of roughly 500 of the donors, most TCR beta V segments appeared in productive rearrangements about 90% or about 30% of the time, broadly matching IMGT annotations. In a later genetic analysis, a missense DCLRE1C variant was associated with V-gene and J-gene trimming of TCR beta chains, and the association was replicated in an independent cohort. Because the 87-base-pair reads could not distinguish some IMGT-functional V segments, including TRBV6-2 and TRBV6-3, those segments were excluded. Roughly uniform sequencing depth across donors was assumed in presence/absence analyses, although this assumption may not hold. A later analysis associated about 18,000 TCR beta sequences with specific HLA alleles at a false discovery rate of 0.05. Only TCR beta chains were sequenced in this cohort, and the absence of alpha or paired-chain data limited detectable features. In vitro tests confirmed that a few of the cytomegalovirus-associated TCR beta chains recognize cytomegalovirus antigens. Assigning TCR associations to individual alleles was difficult when HLA alleles, especially DR and DQ, strongly co-occurred. The authors suggested that the approach could potentially be generalized to other disease states and immunological phenotypes. A cluster of highly shared sequence variants was judged likely to represent a technical artifact of the sequencing pipeline. HLA typing was unavailable for some donors at each locus, so association tests used only the typed subset. A later genetic analysis reported fewer N-insertions in productive TCRs among donors in an Asian-associated ancestry cluster than the approximately 700-donor mean.

The CDR3 runs 17 amino acids, cysteine and phenylalanine included. Just CDR3 DNA is preserved here, 51 bases in frame from base 1. Compared with germline, V lacks 3 bases and J lacks 8 bases; bases without a gene match: 12. CDR1 MGHRA and CDR2 YSYEKL are derived from the germline V gene. Sequenced sample: PBMCs. The chain couples TRBV4-1 to TRBJ1-6; 8 central bases correspond to TRBD1. The origin of this receptor is a man aged 25-45 years in good health and CMV-seronegative. This receptor has the CDR3 CASSQPGTGRLDSPLHF. The nucleotide sequence reads TGCGCCAGCAGCCAGCCGGGGACAGGCCGATTAGATTCACCCCTCCACTTT.